This TCR beta chain was profiled in a study of blood T cell repertoires in COVID-19. Turning to the study itself: Samples representing acute and convalescent COVID-19 were sourced from the United States, Italy and Spain.

Some clones are missing from TCRdb's copy, which holds only in-frame ones; the method was immunoSEQ multiplex PCR. The sample holds about 180,000 clones, approximately 83% seen once. CDR3 length: 15 amino acids. Germline V gene data show CDR1 as LNHDA and CDR2 as SQIVND (reference sequence). The trim removed 6 bases at V and 0 bases at J, leaving 5 bases unmatched. The sequenced sample was peripheral blood. The rearrangement links TRBV19 to TRBJ1-5, with TRBD1 identical over 7 bases. This receptor was taken from a woman aged 40 to 49 with COVID-19, enrolled during active disease. CDR3 protein: CASRGTVNSNQPQHF. The CDR3 DNA is TGTGCCAGTAGAGGGACAGTGAATAGCAATCAGCCCCAGCATTTT. The whole variable domain, filled in from reference TRBV19 and TRBJ1-5, reads DGGITQSPKYLFRKEGQNVTLSCEQNLNHDAMYWYRQDPGQGLRLIYYSQIVNDFQKGDIAEGYSVSREKKESFPLTVTSAQKNPTAFYLCASRGTVNSNQPQHFGDGTRLSIL.